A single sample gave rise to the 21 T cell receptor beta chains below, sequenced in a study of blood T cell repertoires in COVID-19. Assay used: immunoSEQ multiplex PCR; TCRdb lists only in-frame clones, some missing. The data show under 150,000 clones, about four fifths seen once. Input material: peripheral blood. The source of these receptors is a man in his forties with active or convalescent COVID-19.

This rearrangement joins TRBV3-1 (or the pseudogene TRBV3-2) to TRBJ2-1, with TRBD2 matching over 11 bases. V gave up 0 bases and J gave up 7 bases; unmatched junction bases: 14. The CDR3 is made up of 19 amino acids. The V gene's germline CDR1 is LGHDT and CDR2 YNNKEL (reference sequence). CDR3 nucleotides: TGTGCCAGCAGCCAAGACTTGCCGGGACTAGCGGACCATAGGAATGAGCAGTTCTTC. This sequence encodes CASSQDLPGLADHRNEQFF.

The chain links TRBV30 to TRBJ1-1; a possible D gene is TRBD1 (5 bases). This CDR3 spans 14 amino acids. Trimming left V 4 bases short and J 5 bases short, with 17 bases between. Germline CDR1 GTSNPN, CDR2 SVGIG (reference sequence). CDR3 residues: CAWISIRVKTEAFF. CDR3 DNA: TGTGCCTGGATTAGTATCAGGGTTAAGACTGAAGCTTTCTTT.

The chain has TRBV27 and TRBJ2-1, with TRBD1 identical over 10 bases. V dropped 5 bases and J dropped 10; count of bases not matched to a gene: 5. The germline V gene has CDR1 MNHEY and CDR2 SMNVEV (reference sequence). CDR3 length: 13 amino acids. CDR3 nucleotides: TGTGCCAGCAGTCCAACGACAGGGGGCGAGCAGTTCTTC. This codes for CASSPTTGGEQFF.

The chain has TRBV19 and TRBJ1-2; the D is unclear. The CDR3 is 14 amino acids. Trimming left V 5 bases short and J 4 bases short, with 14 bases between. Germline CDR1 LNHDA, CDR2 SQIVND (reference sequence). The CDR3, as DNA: TGTGCCAGTAGTCTTCGGGTCAGCGTCTATGGCTACACCTTC. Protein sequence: CASSLRVSVYGYTF.

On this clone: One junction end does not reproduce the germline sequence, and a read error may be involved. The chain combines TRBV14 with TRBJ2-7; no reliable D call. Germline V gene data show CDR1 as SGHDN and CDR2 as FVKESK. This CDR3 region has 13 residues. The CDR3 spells CASSQEVTREKYF. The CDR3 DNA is TGTGCCAGCAGCCAAGAGGTCACGCGCGAGAAGTACTTC.

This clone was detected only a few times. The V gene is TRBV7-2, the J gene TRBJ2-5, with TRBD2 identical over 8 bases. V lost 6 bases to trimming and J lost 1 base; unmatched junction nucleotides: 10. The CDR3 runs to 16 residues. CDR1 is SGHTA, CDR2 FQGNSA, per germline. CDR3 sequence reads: CASSLSSAGAQETQYF. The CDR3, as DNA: TGTGCCAGCAGTCTCTCTTCAGCGGGGGCCCAAGAGACCCAGTACTTC.

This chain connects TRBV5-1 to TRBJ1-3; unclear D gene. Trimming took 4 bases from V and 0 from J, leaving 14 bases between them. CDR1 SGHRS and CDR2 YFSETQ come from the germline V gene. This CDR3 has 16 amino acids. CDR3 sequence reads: CASSPAAVGSGNTIYF. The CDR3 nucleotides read TGCGCCAGCAGCCCCGCGGCAGTAGGCTCTGGAAACACCATATATTTT.

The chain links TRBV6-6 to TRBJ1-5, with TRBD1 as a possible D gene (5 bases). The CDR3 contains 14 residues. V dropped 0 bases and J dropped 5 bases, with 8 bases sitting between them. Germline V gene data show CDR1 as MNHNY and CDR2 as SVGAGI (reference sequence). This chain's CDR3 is CASSYSVRDQPQHF. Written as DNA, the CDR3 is TGTGCCAGCAGTTACTCGGTCAGGGATCAGCCCCAGCATTTT.

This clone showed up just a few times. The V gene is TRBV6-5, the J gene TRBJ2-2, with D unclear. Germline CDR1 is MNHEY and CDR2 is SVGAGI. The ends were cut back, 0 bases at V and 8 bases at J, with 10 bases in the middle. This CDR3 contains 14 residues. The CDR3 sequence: CASSYSPQSGELFF. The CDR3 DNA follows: TGTGCCAGCAGTTACTCTCCTCAGTCTGGGGAGCTGTTTTTT.

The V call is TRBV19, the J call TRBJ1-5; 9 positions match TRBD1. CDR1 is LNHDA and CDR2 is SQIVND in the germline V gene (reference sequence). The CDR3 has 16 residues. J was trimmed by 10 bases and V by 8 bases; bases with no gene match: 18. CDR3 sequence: CASGGTGLSMIPPQHF. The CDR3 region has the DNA TGTGCCAGTGGCGGGACAGGGCTTAGCATGATACCTCCCCAGCATTTT.

CDR3 residues: CASSLGARGNYEQYF. The CDR3 region has the DNA TGTGCCAGCAGCTTAGGGGCCAGGGGAAACTACGAGCAGTACTTC. V gene TRBV7-2 combines with J gene TRBJ2-7, with D possibly being TRBD1 (6 bases). Trimming left V 1 base short and J 3 bases short, with 13 bases between. The CDR3 extends over 15 amino acids. Germline V lookup: CDR1 SGHTA, CDR2 FQGNSA.

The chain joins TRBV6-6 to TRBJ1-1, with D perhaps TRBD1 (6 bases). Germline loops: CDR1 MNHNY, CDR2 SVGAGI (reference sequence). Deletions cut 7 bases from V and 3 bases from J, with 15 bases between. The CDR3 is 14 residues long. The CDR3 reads CASKDSWQYTEAFF. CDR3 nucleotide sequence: TGTGCCAGCAAGGACAGTTGGCAGTACACTGAAGCTTTCTTT.

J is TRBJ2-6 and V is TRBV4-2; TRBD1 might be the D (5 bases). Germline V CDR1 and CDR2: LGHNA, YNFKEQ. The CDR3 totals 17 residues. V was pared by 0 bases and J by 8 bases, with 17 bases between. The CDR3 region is CASSQERDSQFSNVLTF. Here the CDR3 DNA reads TGTGCCAGCAGCCAAGAACGAGACAGCCAATTCTCCAACGTCCTGACTTTC.

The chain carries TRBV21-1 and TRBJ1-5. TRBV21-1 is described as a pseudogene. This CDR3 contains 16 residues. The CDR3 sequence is CASSKAGGVGNQPQHF. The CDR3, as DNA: TGTGCCAGCAGCAAAGCAGGCGGGGTAGGAAATCAGCCCCAGCATTTT.

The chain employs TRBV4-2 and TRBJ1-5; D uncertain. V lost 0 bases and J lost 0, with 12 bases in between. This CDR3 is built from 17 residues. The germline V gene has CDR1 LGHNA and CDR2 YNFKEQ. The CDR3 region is CASSQDASSYSNQPQHF. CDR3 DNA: TGTGCCAGCAGCCAAGATGCGAGCTCTTATAGCAATCAGCCCCAGCATTTT.

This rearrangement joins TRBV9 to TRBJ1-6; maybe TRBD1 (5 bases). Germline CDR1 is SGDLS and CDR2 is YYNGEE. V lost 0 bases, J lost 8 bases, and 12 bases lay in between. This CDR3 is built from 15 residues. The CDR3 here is CASSVDQGIDSPLHF. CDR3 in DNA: TGTGCCAGCAGCGTAGACCAGGGAATTGATTCACCCCTCCACTTT.

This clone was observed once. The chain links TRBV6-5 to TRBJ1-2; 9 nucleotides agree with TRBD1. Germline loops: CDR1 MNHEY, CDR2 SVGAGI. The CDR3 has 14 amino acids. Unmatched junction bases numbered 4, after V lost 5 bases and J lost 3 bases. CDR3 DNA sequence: TGTGCCAGCAGTCGGACAGGGGCGGACTATGGCTACACCTTC. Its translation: CASSRTGADYGYTF.

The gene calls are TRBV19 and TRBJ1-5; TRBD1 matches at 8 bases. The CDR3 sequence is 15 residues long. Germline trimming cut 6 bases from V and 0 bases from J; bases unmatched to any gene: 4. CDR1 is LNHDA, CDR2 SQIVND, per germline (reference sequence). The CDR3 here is CASRRQGNSNQPQHF. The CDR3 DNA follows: TGTGCCAGTAGAAGACAGGGGAATAGCAATCAGCCCCAGCATTTT.

CDR3 sequence: CASRTGGLGNTIYF. In DNA, the CDR3 is TGTGCCAGTAGAACAGGGGGCCTGGGAAACACCATATATTTT. The chain joins TRBV19 to TRBJ1-3; TRBD1 agrees at 9 bases. The CDR3 is made up of 14 amino acids. Germline trimming cut 6 bases from V and 4 bases from J; bases unmatched to any gene: 4. Germline loops: CDR1 LNHDA, CDR2 SQIVND (reference sequence).

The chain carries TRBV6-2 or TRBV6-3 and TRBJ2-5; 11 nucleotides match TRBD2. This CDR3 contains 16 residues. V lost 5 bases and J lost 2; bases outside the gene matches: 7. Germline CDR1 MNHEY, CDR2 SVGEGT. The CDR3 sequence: CASSRSSGGYQETQYF. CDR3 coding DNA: TGTGCCAGCAGTCGCTCTAGCGGGGGGTATCAAGAGACCCAGTACTTC.

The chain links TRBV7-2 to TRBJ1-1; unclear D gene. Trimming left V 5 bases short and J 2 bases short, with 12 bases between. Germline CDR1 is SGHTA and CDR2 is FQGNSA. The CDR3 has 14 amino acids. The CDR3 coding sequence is TGTGCCAGCAGCGTCCGGGTTGGAAACACTGAAGCTTTCTTT. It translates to CASSVRVGNTEAFF. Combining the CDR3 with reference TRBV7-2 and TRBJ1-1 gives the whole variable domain GAGVSQSPSNKVTEKGKDVELRCDPISGHTALYWYRQSLGQGLEFLIYFQGNSAPDKSGLPSDRFSAERTGGSVSTLTIQRTQQEDSAVYLCASSVRVGNTEAFFGQGTRLTVV.